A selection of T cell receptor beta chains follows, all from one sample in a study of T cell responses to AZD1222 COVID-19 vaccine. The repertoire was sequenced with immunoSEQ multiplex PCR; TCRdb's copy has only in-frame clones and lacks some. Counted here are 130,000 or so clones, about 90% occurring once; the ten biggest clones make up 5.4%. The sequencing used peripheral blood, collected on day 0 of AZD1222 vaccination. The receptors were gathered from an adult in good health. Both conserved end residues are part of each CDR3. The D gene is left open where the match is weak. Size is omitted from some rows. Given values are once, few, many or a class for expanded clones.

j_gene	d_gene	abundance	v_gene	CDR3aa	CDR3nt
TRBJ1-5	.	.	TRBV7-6	CASSSSLGNQPQHF	TGTGCCAGCAGCTCGTCTTTGGGCAATCAGCCCCAGCATTTT
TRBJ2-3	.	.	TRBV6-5	CASSQGFVGTDTQYF	TGTGCCAGCTCACAGGGTTTTGTCGGCACAGATACGCAGTATTTT
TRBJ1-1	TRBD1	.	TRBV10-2	CASTRDRGAEAFF	TGCGCCAGCACCCGTGACAGGGGCGCTGAAGCTTTCTTT
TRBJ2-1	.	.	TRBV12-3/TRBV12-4	CASNRLGYNEQFF	TGTGCCAGCAATAGGCTAGGCTACAATGAGCAGTTCTTC
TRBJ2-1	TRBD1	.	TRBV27	CASSSPRDRGIGSYNEQFF	TGTGCCAGCAGTTCACCCCGGGACAGGGGAATAGGGTCCTACAATGAGCAGTTCTTC
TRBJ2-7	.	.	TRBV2	CASSIEANNYEQYF	TGTGCCAGCAGCATAGAAGCGAACAACTACGAGCAGTACTTC
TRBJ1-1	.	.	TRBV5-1	CASSPQLNTEAFF	TGCGCCAGCAGCCCCCAGTTGAACACTGAAGCTTTCTTT
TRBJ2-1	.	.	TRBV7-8	CASSLVTGPYNEQFF	TGTGCCAGCAGCTTAGTCACAGGACCCTACAATGAGCAGTTCTTC
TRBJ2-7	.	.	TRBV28	CASSLPDGSYEQYF	TGTGCCAGCAGCCTTCCGGATGGCTCCTACGAGCAGTACTTC
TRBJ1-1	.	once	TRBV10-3	CAIRRDILAEAFF	TGTGCCATCAGGAGGGACATCTTGGCTGAAGCTTTCTTT
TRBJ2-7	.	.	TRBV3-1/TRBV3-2	CASSQGFTTFSYEQYF	TGTGCCAGCAGCCAAGGGTTTACGACGTTTTCCTACGAGCAGTACTTC
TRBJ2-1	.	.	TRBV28	CASRASSYNEQFF	TGTGCCAGCCGAGCGAGCTCCTACAATGAGCAGTTCTTC
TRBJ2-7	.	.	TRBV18	CASSDPGGIQVEQYF	TGTGCCAGCTCAGACCCCGGGGGCATCCAGGTCGAGCAGTACTTC
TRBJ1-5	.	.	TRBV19	CASSFQGSNQPQHF	TGTGCCAGTAGTTTCCAGGGGAGCAATCAGCCCCAGCATTTT
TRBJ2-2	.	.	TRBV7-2	CASSLESGVVTGELFF	TGTGCCAGCAGCTTAGAATCTGGGGTGGTCACCGGGGAGCTGTTTTTT
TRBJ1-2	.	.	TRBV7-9	CASSLTEPNYGYTF	TGTGCCAGCAGCTTAACCGAACCTAACTATGGCTACACCTTC
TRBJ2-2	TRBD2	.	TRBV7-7	CASSKKADSGRYTGELFF	TGTGCTAGCAGCAAGAAAGCGGATAGCGGGAGGTACACCGGGGAGCTGTTTTTT
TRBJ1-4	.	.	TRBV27	CASSLGGYGEKLFF	TGTGCCAGCAGTTTGGGGGGATATGGTGAAAAACTGTTTTTT
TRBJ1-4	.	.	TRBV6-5	CASSYRSGGTNEKLFF	TGTGCCAGCAGTTACCGCTCCGGGGGGACTAATGAAAAACTGTTTTTT
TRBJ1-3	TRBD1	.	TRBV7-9	CASSRDRGERNTIYF	TGTGCCAGCAGCCGCGACAGGGGTGAGAGAAACACCATATATTTT
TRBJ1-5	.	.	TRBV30	CAWSKAGNQPQHF	TGTGCCTGGAGTAAGGCAGGGAATCAGCCCCAGCATTTT
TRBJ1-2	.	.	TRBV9	CASSVGGANYGYTF	TGTGCCAGCAGCGTAGGGGGCGCTAACTATGGCTACACCTTC
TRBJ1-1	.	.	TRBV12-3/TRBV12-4	CASSLGRNTEAFF	TGTGCCAGCAGTTTGGGTCGAAACACTGAAGCTTTCTTT
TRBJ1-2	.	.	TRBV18	CASSQNTGSSNYGYTF	TGTGCCAGCTCACAAAACACCGGGTCCTCTAACTATGGCTACACCTTC
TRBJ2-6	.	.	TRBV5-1	CASMRTSFALPSGANVLTF	TGCGCCAGCATGAGGACGTCATTCGCGTTACCCTCTGGGGCCAACGTCCTGACTTTC
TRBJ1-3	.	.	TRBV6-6	CASRNPLGGSGNTIYF	TGTGCCAGCAGGAACCCGCTTGGGGGCTCTGGAAACACCATATATTTT
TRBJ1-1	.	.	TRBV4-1	CASSQGRGGDTEAFF	TGCGCCAGCAGCCAAGGGCGGGGGGGGGACACTGAAGCTTTCTTT
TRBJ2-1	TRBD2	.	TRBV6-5	CASSTSGSSYNEQFF	TGTGCCAGCAGCACTAGCGGGAGCAGCTACAATGAGCAGTTCTTC
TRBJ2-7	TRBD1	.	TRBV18	CASSPRTGGYGEQYF	TGTGCCAGCTCACCACGGACAGGGGGTTACGGCGAGCAGTACTTC
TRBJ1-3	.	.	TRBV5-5	CASSLVGTSGNTIYF	TGTGCCAGCAGCTTGGTAGGGACTTCTGGAAACACCATATATTTT
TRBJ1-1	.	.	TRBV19	CASSFETNTEAFF	TGTGCCAGTAGCTTCGAGACGAACACTGAAGCTTTCTTT
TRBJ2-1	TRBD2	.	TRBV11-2	CASSLGLAGGLTYNEQFF	TGTGCCAGCAGCTTGGGACTAGCGGGAGGATTAACCTACAATGAGCAGTTCTTC
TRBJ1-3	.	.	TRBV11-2	CASSLTASNSGNTIYF	TGTGCCAGCAGCTTGACAGCTAGCAACTCTGGAAACACCATATATTTT
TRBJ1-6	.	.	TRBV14	CASSQRQSSYNSPLHF	TGTGCCAGCAGCCAACGACAGAGCTCCTATAATTCACCCCTCCACTTT
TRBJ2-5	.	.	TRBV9	CASSAHQETQYF	TGTGCCAGCAGTGCCCACCAAGAGACCCAGTACTTC
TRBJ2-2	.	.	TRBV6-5	CASSSNDGELFF	TGTGCCAGCAGTTCCAATGACGGGGAGCTGTTTTTT
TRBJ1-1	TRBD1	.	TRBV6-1	CASSEADRGILRANTEAFF	TGTGCCAGCAGTGAAGCCGACAGGGGGATCCTTAGAGCGAACACTGAAGCTTTCTTT
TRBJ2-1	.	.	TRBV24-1	CATSLPGTPEQFF	TGTGCCACCAGTCTACCCGGGACGCCTGAGCAGTTCTTC
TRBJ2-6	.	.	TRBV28	CASSSSDHNVLTF	TGTGCCAGCAGTTCTTCCGATCACAACGTCCTGACTTTC
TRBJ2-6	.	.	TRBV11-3	CASSSRTGANVLTF	TGTGCCAGCAGCTCCCGGACTGGGGCCAACGTCCTGACTTTC
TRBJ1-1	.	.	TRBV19	CASSIYRNTEAFF	TGTGCCAGTAGTATTTACAGGAACACTGAAGCTTTCTTT
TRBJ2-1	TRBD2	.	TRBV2	CASKAGANNEQFF	TGTGCCAGCAAAGCGGGGGCTAACAATGAGCAGTTCTTC